This T cell receptor (beta chain) stems from a study of read filtering for tumor transcriptome and immune sequencing. Germline CDR1 and CDR2: LNHNV and YYDKDF (reference sequence). The CDR3 is 15 residues long. V shed 0 bases and J 0 bases; nucleotides not matched to a gene: 0. The library was built from around 0.4 ug RNA with molecular barcoded adaptors for alpha/delta and beta/gamma chains. From the reads, TCRdb called clonotypes with MiXCR, one entry per CDR3 protein. The sample yields 25,000 to 35,000 distinct CDR3 sequences, approximately 18% seen once. This clonotype was observed many times. The rearrangement links TRBV15 to TRBJ2-3; 7 bases line up with TRBD1. The TCR was taken from a donor at least 40 years old with multiple myeloma. The sequencing input was a population of CD138-negative cells sorted from bone marrow. The CDR3, as DNA: TGTGCCACCAGCAGAGAGACAGGGAGCACAGATACGCAGTATTTT. Protein sequence: CATSRETGSTDTQYF. Based on the CDR3 plus reference TRBV15 and TRBJ2-3, the full variable domain is DAMVIQNPRYQVTQFGKPVTLSCSQTLNHNVMYWYQQKSSQAPKLLFHYYDKDFNNEADTPDNFQSRRPNTSFCFLDIRSPGLGDTAMYLCATSRETGSTDTQYFGPGTRLTVL.